This T cell receptor (beta chain) was found in a study of blood T cell repertoires in COVID-19. Study background: Acute and convalescent COVID-19 specimens originated in the United States, Italy and Spain. T cells, B-cell-depleted T cells, or PBMCs supplied cDNA or gDNA.

The authors' processing: Scientists estimated how many nucleated cells there were by amplifying reference gene primers. Only in-frame clones appear in the TCRdb table, and some are missing; sequencing was by immunoSEQ multiplex PCR. V and J calls and clone size are given by that table; D and trimming were obtained from the DNA. This table holds some 110,000 clones, more than 60% found once. CDR1 and CDR2 (germline): SGHRS, YFSETQ. The CDR3 consists of 13 residues. Trimming cost V 3 bases and J 6 bases; bases outside gene matches: 1. The sequenced material came from peripheral blood. V gene TRBV5-1 combines with J gene TRBJ2-1; TRBD1 agrees at 9 bases. The TCR was taken from a man in his sixties or seventies with acute or convalescent COVID-19. The CDR3 nucleotides are TGCGCCAGCAGCTCACAGGGGGCCAATGAGCAGTTCTTC. This codes for CASSSQGANEQFF.